Shown below are 25 T cell receptor beta chains from a single sample sequenced in a study of prognosis after radiotherapy for stage I lung cancer. The genomic DNA TCR beta CDR3 region underwent two rounds of multiplex PCR. It was primers specific to each TRBV and TRBJ gene that first-round PCR used. TCRdb processed the multiplex PCR reads anew with MiXCR; each CDR3 protein has one entry. The data hold around 59,000 distinct CDR3 sequences, with about a quarter observed a single time. Material: PBMCs, obtained before or after stereotactic body radiation therapy (not recorded which). The receptors derive from a donor at least 50 years old with non-small cell lung cancer.

This clonotype showed up many times. The rearrangement uses TRBV15 and TRBJ1-5; 7 bases align to TRBD1. This CDR3 is built from 14 residues. V dropped 0 bases and J dropped 6; count of bases not matched to a gene: 2. CDR1 is LNHNV and CDR2 is YYDKDF in the germline V gene (reference sequence). DNA of the CDR3: TGTGCCACCAGCAGAGAGCCAGGGGGTCAGCCCCAGCATTTT. Residues: CATSREPGGQPQHF.

This clonotype has a count of ten or more. The gene calls are TRBV5-8 and TRBJ1-2; D remains ambiguous. V lost 1 base to trimming and J lost 7 bases, with 14 bases between them. Per germline, CDR1 SGHTS and CDR2 YDEGEE. There are 14 residues in the CDR3. CDR3 DNA sequence: TGTGCCAGCAGCTTGTGGAGGACCTTGGGTGGCTACACCTTC. It encodes CASSLWRTLGGYTF.

A word on this clonotype: A far more abundant clone sits one base away, making this likely a read error. CDR3 sequence reads: CASSSRYRGTDTQYF. CDR3 DNA sequence: TGTGCCAGCAGCTCCAGGTACAGGGGGACAGATACGCAGTATTTT. The V and J genes are TRBV7-9 and TRBJ2-3; 8 bases line up with TRBD1. The J segment lost 3 bases and the V segment lost 4 bases, leaving 6 bases of the junction unmatched. Germline V CDR1 and CDR2: SEHNR, FQNEAQ (reference sequence). The CDR3 is made up of 15 amino acids.

As concerns this clonotype: The conserved phenylalanine or tryptophan is not found at the CDR3 terminus, so this likely reflects a read error. This chain connects TRBV6-1 to TRBJ2-1; a weak D match, TRBD2 (5 bases). CDR1 is MNHNS and CDR2 is SASEGT in the germline V gene. Between the trimmed V and J ends, which lost 5 bases and 6 bases, there was a span of 17 bases. The CDR3 totals 15 residues. The CDR3 spells CASSQEEPILNEQFL. CDR3 bases: TGTGCCAGCAGTCAGGAGGAGCCTATCCTCAATGAGCAGTTCCTC.

Regarding this clonotype: This could be a read error, since a much larger clone is one nucleotide away. This chain connects TRBV29-1 to TRBJ2-6; D perhaps matches TRBD2 (6 bases). CDR3 length equals 14 residues. The V gene lost 7 bases and the J gene lost 2 bases, with 12 bases spanning the gap. The V gene's germline CDR1 is SQVTM and CDR2 ANQGSEA. DNA of the CDR3: TGCAGCGACCAGCCGGGGGCTGGGGCCAACGTCCTGACTTTC. It encodes CSDQPGAGANVLTF. Full variable domain (missing parts from reference TRBV29-1 and TRBJ2-6): SAVISQKPSRDICQRGTSLTIQCQVDSQVTMMFWYRQQPGQSLTLIATANQGSEATYESGFVIDKFPISRPNLTFSTLTVSNMSPEDSSIYLCSDQPGAGANVLTFGAGSRLTVL.

In its sample, this clonotype was seen many times. The chain joins TRBV3-1 to TRBJ2-1; 8 bases map to TRBD2. The CDR3 is 15 amino acids. Germline V CDR1 and CDR2: LGHDT, YNNKEL (reference sequence). Losses at the gene ends were 8 bases for V and 0 bases for J; bases not matched to a gene: 6. The CDR3 reads CASGISGGSYNEQFF. The CDR3 nucleotides read TGTGCCAGCGGAATCAGCGGGGGCTCCTACAATGAGCAGTTCTTC.

As concerns this clonotype: A much larger clone lies a single base off, so this may be a read error. The V call is TRBV20-1, the J call TRBJ1-1; a possible D gene is TRBD1 (5 bases). The CDR3 totals 15 residues. Germline values: CDR1 DFQATT, CDR2 SNEGSKA (reference sequence). The CDR3 DNA follows: TGCAGTGCGCCTCACCGGGGGTCGATGAACATTGAAGCTTTCTTT. This codes for CSAPHRGSMNIEAFF.

As to this clonotype: This may stem from a read error, because a much larger clone lies one nucleotide away. V is TRBV29-1 and J is TRBJ2-5; 9 positions match TRBD1. Germline V gene sequence: CDR1 SQVTM, CDR2 ANQGSEA. The CDR3 has 14 residues. CDR3 bases: TGCAGCGTTGCTTGGAACAGGGGGCAAGATACCCAGTACTTC. Protein sequence: CSVAWNRGQDTQYF.

This clonotype was observed at least ten times. The chain couples TRBV18 to TRBJ2-7, with unresolved D. The germline V and J ends were trimmed by 3 bases and 6 bases, with 12 bases remaining between them. This CDR3 contains 13 residues. Germline V CDR1 and CDR2: KGHSH, LQKENI. DNA for the CDR3: TGTGCCAGCTCACCGTTGGGGTCGGGCGAGCAGTACTTC. Residues: CASSPLGSGEQYF.

V gene TRBV6-1 combines with J gene TRBJ2-2, with 8 bases aligning to TRBD1. This CDR3 is built from 16 residues. After removal of 6 bases from V and 5 bases from J, the junction contained 11 bases not matched to a gene. Germline-derived CDR1 and CDR2 are MNHNS and SASEGT. As DNA, the CDR3 is TGTGCCAGCAGAAAGGACAGGGTGGAAAATACCGGGGAGCTGTTTTTT. Translation: CASRKDRVENTGELFF.

This clonotype was recorded only once. The chain combines TRBV6-2 or TRBV6-3 with TRBJ2-5; either TRBD1 or TRBD2 may supply D (6 bases each). The length of the CDR3 is 16 residues. Germline loops: CDR1 MNHEY, CDR2 SVGEGT. The CDR3 protein is CSNREARSAGTETQYF. DNA for the CDR3: TGTTCCAACAGGGAGGCCCGTTCGGCGGGGACCGAGACCCAGTACTTC.

About this clonotype: This likely reflects a read error, since a far larger clone is one base away. The rearrangement uses TRBV19 and TRBJ1-2; D call uncertain. The CDR3 sequence is 13 residues long. The V gene's germline CDR1 is LNHDA and CDR2 SQIVND (reference sequence). V lost 9 bases and J lost 4, with 15 bases in between. The CDR3, as DNA: TGTGCCAGCAGTTTAAAAACAGCCTATGGCTACACCTTC. Amino acid sequence: CASSLKTAYGYTF.

This clonotype was recorded a few times. Possible read error: a much larger clone is one base away. This sequence joins TRBV6-2 or TRBV6-3 and TRBJ1-1; D is unresolved. The CDR3 has 13 residues. V lost 6 bases and J 2 bases, leaving 10 bases between the germline ends. Germline loops: CDR1 MNHEY, CDR2 SVGEGT. The chain's CDR3 is CASRRAINTEAFF. CDR3 nucleotides: TGTGCCAGCAGACGAGCTATAAACACTGAAGCTTTCTTT.

At least ten counts were recorded for this clonotype. The chain is built from TRBV9 and TRBJ1-4; maybe TRBD1 (6 bases). Trimming shortened V by 4 bases and J by 4 bases, and 11 bases separated the two germline ends. Germline V lookup: CDR1 SGDLS, CDR2 YYNGEE. The CDR3 has 14 amino acids. CDR3: CASSQGQLNEKLFF. As DNA, the CDR3 is TGTGCCAGCAGCCAAGGACAGCTTAATGAAAAACTGTTTTTT.

Worth noting for this clonotype: This may come from a read error, since a much larger clone is one base off. The chain employs TRBV6-1 and TRBJ2-5, with 8 bases lining up with TRBD1. Germline trimming cut 6 bases from V and 5 bases from J; bases unmatched to any gene: 8. This CDR3 is built from 14 residues. Germline lookup yields CDR1 MNHNS and CDR2 SASEGT. CDR3 region: CASSPTGAPETQYF. CDR3 in DNA: TGTGCCAGCAGCCCGACAGGGGCTCCGGAGACCCAGTACTTC.

This clonotype was observed at least ten times. J is TRBJ2-5 and V is TRBV29-1, with TRBD1 matching over 10 bases. J gave up 5 bases and V 6 bases, and 12 bases lay outside the gene matches. The length of the CDR3 is 15 residues. Germline CDR1 and CDR2: SQVTM and ANQGSEA. The CDR3 coding sequence is TGCAGCGTAGATACTAGGACAGGGGGGCATGAGACCCAGTACTTC. It specifies CSVDTRTGGHETQYF.

A note on this clonotype: A far bigger clonotype differs at one base, so this is likely a read error. The chain links TRBV6-4 to TRBJ1-6; D is undetermined. There are 11 residues in the CDR3. Trimming cost V 8 bases and J 13 bases, with 12 bases left between them. Germline CDR1 and CDR2: MRHNA and SNTAGT. The CDR3, as DNA: TGTGCCAGCCTCACGGGCGAGCCCCTCCACTTT. Its translation: CASLTGEPLHF.

This clonotype was detected ten times or more. The chain is built from TRBV19 and TRBJ1-5; D unresolved. CDR3 size: 11 residues. Trimming took 4 bases from V and 6 from J, leaving 4 bases between them. The germline V gene has CDR1 LNHDA and CDR2 SQIVND (reference sequence). The CDR3 loop is CASSSTQPQHF. CDR3 bases: TGTGCCAGTAGTAGTACTCAGCCCCAGCATTTT. The whole variable domain, filled in from reference TRBV19 and TRBJ1-5, reads DGGITQSPKYLFRKEGQNVTLSCEQNLNHDAMYWYRQDPGQGLRLIYYSQIVNDFQKGDIAEGYSVSREKKESFPLTVTSAQKNPTAFYLCASSSTQPQHFGDGTRLSIL.

This clonotype was counted at least ten times. This chain connects TRBV20-1 to TRBJ2-3; the match to TRBD2 covers 9 bases. V gave up 4 bases and J gave up 4 bases; unmatched junction bases: 3. Germline V gives CDR1 DFQATT, CDR2 SNEGSKA (reference sequence). The length of the CDR3 is 13 residues. The CDR3 loop is CSATGGGADTQYF. The CDR3 DNA reads TGCAGTGCTACGGGCGGGGGGGCAGATACGCAGTATTTT.

This clonotype was seen many times. The V call is TRBV11-2, the J call TRBJ2-7, with 7 bases identical to TRBD1. V lost 1 base, J lost 0 bases, and 3 bases stayed unmatched. This CDR3 is 15 amino acids long. Germline CDR1 SGHAT, CDR2 FQNNGV. The DNA of the CDR3 is TGTGCCAGCAGCTTAGTCCAGGGGGTCTCCTACGAGCAGTACTTC. Amino acids: CASSLVQGVSYEQYF.

This clonotype was seen at least ten times. V is TRBV20-1 and J is TRBJ2-2; tentatively, D is TRBD1 or TRBD2 (5 bases each). V was cut by 2 bases and J by 6 bases, with 7 bases left in between. The CDR3 has 12 amino acids. The germline V gene has CDR1 DFQATT and CDR2 SNEGSKA (reference sequence). CDR3 DNA sequence: TGCAGTGCTAGACGGGGCCCCGGGGAGCTGTTTTTT. This translates into CSARRGPGELFF.

Ten or more counts support this clonotype. The chain recombines TRBV19 with TRBJ1-4; maybe TRBD1 (6 bases). The CDR3 is 18 amino acids. Germline CDR1 reads LNHDA; CDR2 reads SQIVND (reference sequence). Trimming pared 2 bases from V and 0 bases from J, leaving 16 bases between. In nucleotides, the CDR3 is TGTGCCAGTAGTATAAGGGGAGGACAGACTTCAACTAATGAAAAACTGTTTTTT. Translation: CASSIRGGQTSTNEKLFF. Together with reference TRBV19 and TRBJ1-4, the CDR3 gives the full variable domain: DGGITQSPKYLFRKEGQNVTLSCEQNLNHDAMYWYRQDPGQGLRLIYYSQIVNDFQKGDIAEGYSVSREKKESFPLTVTSAQKNPTAFYLCASSIRGGQTSTNEKLFFGSGTQLSVL.

This clonotype was detected ten times or more. The rearrangement links TRBV18 to TRBJ2-3; tentative D call: TRBD1 (5 bases). Germline V lookup: CDR1 KGHSH, CDR2 LQKENI. V was cut by 2 bases and J by 4 bases, with 13 bases left in between. The CDR3 runs to 15 residues. The CDR3 reads CASSPRRQGADTQYF. Written as DNA, the CDR3 is TGTGCCAGCTCACCAAGAAGACAAGGGGCAGATACGCAGTATTTT.

This sequence joins TRBV5-6 and TRBJ1-1; a possible D gene is TRBD1 (6 bases). V dropped 1 base and J dropped 8 bases, with 15 bases sitting between them. CDR1 is SGHDT, CDR2 YYEEEE, per germline. The CDR3 has 14 residues. CDR3 nucleotide sequence: TGTGCCAGCAGCTTGATCGGGGGCACGTTAGAAGCTTTCTTT. Translation: CASSLIGGTLEAFF.

This clonotype was seen once. A far bigger clonotype differs at one base, so this is likely a read error. This chain uses TRBV6-4 with TRBJ1-6; no firm D call. CDR1 and CDR2 (germline): MRHNA, SNTAGT. The CDR3 totals 14 residues. CDR3 sequence (DNA): TGTGCCAGCAGTGAAGGCCACGGCAATTCATCCCTCCACTTT. It translates to CASSEGHGNSSLHF.